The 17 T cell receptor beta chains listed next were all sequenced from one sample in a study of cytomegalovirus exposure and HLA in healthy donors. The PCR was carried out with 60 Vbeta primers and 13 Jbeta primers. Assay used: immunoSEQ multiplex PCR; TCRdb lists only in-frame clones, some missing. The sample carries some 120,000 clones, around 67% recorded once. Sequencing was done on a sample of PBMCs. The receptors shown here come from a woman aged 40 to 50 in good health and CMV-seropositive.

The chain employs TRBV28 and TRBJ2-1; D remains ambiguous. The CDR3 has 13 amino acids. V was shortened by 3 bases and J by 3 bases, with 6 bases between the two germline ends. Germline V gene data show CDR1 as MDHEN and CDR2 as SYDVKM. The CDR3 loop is CASSFDIYNEQFF. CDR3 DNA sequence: TGTGCCAGCAGTTTTGACATCTACAATGAGCAGTTCTTC.

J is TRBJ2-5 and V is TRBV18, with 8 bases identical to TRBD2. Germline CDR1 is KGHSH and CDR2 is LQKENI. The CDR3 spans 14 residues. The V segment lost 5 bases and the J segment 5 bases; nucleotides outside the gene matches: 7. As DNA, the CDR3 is TGTGCCAGCTCAATTAGCGGGACGGGGGAGACCCAGTACTTC. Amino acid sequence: CASSISGTGETQYF.

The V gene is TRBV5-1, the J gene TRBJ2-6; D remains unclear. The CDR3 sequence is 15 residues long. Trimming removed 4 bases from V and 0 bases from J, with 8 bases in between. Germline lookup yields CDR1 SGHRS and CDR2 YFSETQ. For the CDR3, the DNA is TGCGCCAGCAGCCCTCAGTACTCTGGGGCCAACGTCCTGACTTTC. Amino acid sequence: CASSPQYSGANVLTF. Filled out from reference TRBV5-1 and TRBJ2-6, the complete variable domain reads KAGVTQTPRYLIKTRGQQVTLSCSPISGHRSVSWYQQTPGQGLQFLFEYFSETQRNKGNFPGRFSGRQFSNSRSEMNVSTLELGDSALYLCASSPQYSGANVLTFGAGSRLTVL.

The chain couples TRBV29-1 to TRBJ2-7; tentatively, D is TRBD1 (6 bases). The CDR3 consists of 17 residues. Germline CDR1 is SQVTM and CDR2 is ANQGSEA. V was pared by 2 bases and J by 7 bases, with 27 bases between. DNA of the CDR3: TGCAGCGTTGAATTGCCGGAAGGGACACCGGGGTTGGGGGAGCAGTACTTC. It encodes CSVELPEGTPGLGEQYF.

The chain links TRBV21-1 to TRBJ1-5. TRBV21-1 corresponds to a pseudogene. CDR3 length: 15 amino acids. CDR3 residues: CASSKENYSNQPQHF. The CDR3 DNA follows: TGTGCCAGCAGCAAAGAAAATTATAGCAATCAGCCCCAGCATTTT.

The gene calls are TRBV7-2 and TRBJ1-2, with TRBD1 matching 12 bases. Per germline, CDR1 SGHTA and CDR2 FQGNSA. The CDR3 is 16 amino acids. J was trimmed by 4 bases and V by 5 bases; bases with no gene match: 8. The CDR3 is CASSLWDRGPSYGYTF. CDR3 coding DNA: TGTGCCAGCAGCCTGTGGGACAGGGGGCCCAGCTATGGCTACACCTTC.

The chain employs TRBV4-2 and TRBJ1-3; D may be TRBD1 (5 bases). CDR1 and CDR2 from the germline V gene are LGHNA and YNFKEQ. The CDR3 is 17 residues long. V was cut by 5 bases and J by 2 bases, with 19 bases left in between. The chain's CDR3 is CASSLARGGDPGNTIYF. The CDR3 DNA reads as TGTGCCAGCAGCTTAGCGCGGGGGGGGGATCCTGGAAACACCATATATTTT.

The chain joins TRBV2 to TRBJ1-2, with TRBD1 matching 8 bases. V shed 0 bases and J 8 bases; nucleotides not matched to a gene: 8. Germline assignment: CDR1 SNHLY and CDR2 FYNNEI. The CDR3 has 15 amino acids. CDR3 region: CASSEAWTGTGGYTF. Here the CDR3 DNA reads TGTGCCAGCAGTGAAGCCTGGACAGGGACCGGAGGCTACACCTTC.

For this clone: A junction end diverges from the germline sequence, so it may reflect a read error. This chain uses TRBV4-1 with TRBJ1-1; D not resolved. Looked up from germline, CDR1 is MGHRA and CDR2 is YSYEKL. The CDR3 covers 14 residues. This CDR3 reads CASSQDWAGTEAFF. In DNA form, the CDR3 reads TGTGCCAGCAGCCAAGATTGGGCTGGTACTGAAGCTTTCTTT.

CDR3 bases: TGCGCCAGCAGCTTGGGGACTACCAATGAGCAGTTCTTC. It codes for CASSLGTTNEQFF. This chain links TRBV5-1 with TRBJ2-1; tentative D call: TRBD2 (6 bases). The CDR3 is made up of 13 amino acids. Germline values: CDR1 SGHRS, CDR2 YFSETQ. Trimming stripped 0 bases from V and 6 bases from J, with 7 bases between. Filled out from reference TRBV5-1 and TRBJ2-1, the complete variable domain reads KAGVTQTPRYLIKTRGQQVTLSCSPISGHRSVSWYQQTPGQGLQFLFEYFSETQRNKGNFPGRFSGRQFSNSRSEMNVSTLELGDSALYLCASSLGTTNEQFFGPGTRLTVL.

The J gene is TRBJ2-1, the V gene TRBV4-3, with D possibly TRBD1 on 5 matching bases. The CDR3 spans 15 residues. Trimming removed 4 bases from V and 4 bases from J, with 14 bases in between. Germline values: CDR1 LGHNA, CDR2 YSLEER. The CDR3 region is CASSPRQSPYNEQFF. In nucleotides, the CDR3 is TGCGCCAGCAGCCCAAGACAGAGTCCTTACAATGAGCAGTTCTTC.

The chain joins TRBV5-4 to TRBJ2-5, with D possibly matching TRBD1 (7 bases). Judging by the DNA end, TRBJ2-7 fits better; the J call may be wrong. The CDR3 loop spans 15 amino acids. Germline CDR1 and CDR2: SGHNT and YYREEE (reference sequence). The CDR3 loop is CASSLIQGGWYEQYF. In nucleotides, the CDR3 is TGTGCCAGCAGCTTGATCCAGGGGGGTTGGTACGAGCAGTACTTC.

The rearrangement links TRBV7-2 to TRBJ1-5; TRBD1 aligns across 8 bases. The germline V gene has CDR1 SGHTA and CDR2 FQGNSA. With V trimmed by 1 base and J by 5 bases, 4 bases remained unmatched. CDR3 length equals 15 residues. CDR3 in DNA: TGTGCCAGCAGCTTAGTGTTGACAGGGGATCAGCCCCAGCATTTT. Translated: CASSLVLTGDQPQHF. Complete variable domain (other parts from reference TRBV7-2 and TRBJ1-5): GAGVSQSPSNKVTEKGKDVELRCDPISGHTALYWYRQSLGQGLEFLIYFQGNSAPDKSGLPSDRFSAERTGGSVSTLTIQRTQQEDSAVYLCASSLVLTGDQPQHFGDGTRLSIL.

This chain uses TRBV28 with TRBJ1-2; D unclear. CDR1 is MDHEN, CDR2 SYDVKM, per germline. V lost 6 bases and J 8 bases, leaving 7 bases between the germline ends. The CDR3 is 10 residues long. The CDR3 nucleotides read TGTGCCAGCAGCGGGGTCGGCTACACCTTC. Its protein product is CASSGVGYTF.

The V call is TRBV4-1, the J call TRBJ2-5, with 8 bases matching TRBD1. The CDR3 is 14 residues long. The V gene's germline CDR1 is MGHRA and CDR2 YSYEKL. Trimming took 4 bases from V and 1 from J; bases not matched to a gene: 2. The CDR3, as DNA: TGCGCCAGCAGCCCCGGACAGGGCCAAGAGACCCAGTACTTC. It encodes CASSPGQGQETQYF.

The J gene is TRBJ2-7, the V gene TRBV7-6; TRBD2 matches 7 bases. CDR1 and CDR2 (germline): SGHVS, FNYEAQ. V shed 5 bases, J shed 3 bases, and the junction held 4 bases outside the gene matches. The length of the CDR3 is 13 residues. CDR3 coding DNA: TGTGCCAGCAGCCGGGACTACATCTACGAGCAGTACTTC. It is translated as CASSRDYIYEQYF.

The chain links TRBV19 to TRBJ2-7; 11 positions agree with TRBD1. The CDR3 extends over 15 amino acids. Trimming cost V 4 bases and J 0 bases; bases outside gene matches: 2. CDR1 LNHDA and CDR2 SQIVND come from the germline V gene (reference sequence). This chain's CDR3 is CASSTGTGGSYEQYF. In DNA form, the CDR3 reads TGTGCCAGTAGTACCGGGACAGGGGGCTCCTACGAGCAGTACTTC.